The entry below describes one TCR beta chain. In TCRdb, the 5' RACE reads were re-called with MiXCR into one record per CDR3 protein. The sample holds tens of thousands of distinct CDR3 sequences, 13% seen once. This sample was included in a study of early T cells in non-severe SARS-CoV-2 infection. The germline CDR1 and CDR2 sequences are SQVTM and ANQGSEA. Trimming stripped 7 bases from V and 0 bases from J, with 14 bases between. This CDR3 is built from 14 residues. This receptor was identified in an adult who was a healthcare worker with PCR-confirmed SARS-CoV-2 infection or an uninfected control (not recorded which). The sample consisted of whole blood. The chain carries TRBV29-1 and TRBJ2-3, with D possibly TRBD1 on 5 matching bases. The CDR3 spells CSAKRGASTDTQYF. CDR3 DNA sequence: TGCAGCGCCAAACGTGGGGCTAGCACAGATACGCAGTATTTT.